This TCR beta chain was retrieved from a study of CD8 T cells in ankylosing spondylitis. Whole-study results and caveats: There was a TCR beta motif, made of fewer than 10 highly homologous variants, that appeared characteristic of ankylosing spondylitis blood. Reportedly, disease-linked clones are significantly enriched in ankylosing spondylitis patients' matched synovial fluid.

The table lists this clonotype with a few counts. Its specificity is unknown. Quantitative 5'-RACE with molecular barcodes generated TCR beta libraries. TCRdb used MiXCR to reprocess the 5' RACE reads, holding one entry per CDR3 protein. The sample records hundreds of thousands of distinct CDR3 sequences, about 25% being singletons. The source is a male donor with ankylosing spondylitis. Source material: blood, either unsorted or a sorted T cell fraction (not recorded which).

The CDR3 bases are TGCAGCGTTGTACTAGCGGGAGGCGGACACTACAATGAGCAGTTCTTC. This codes for CSVVLAGGGHYNEQFF. This chain links TRBV29-1 with TRBJ2-1; 12 bases match TRBD2. The CDR3 extends over 16 amino acids. After removal of 4 bases from V and 3 bases from J, the junction contained 7 bases not matched to a gene. Germline CDR1 reads SQVTM; CDR2 reads ANQGSEA.